The source of this T cell receptor (beta chain) is a study of blood T cell repertoires in COVID-19. The method was immunoSEQ multiplex PCR; TCRdb's version includes in-frame clones alone and lacks a portion of them. The data show some 260,000 clones, with approximately 86% seen just once and approximately 1.3% held by the top ten. Deletions cut 0 bases from V and 0 bases from J, with 8 bases between. The CDR3 has 15 residues. The V and J genes are TRBV23-1 and TRBJ1-2; D gene ambiguous. TRBV23-1 is noted as an ORF with a role that remains uncertain. The sample consisted of peripheral blood. The source is a man at least 80 years old with acute or convalescent COVID-19. The CDR3 sequence is CASSQSRRTNYGYTF. In nucleotides, the CDR3 is TGCGCCAGCAGTCAATCACGCAGAACTAACTATGGCTACACCTTC.